This T cell receptor beta chain comes out of a study of blood T cell repertoires in COVID-19 (dated by TCRdb to 2020 to 2022). Concerning the study at large: Collaborator samples came from the United States, Italy and Spain and covered acute and convalescent phases of COVID-19. The material from the prospective study consisted of cDNA or gDNA derived from T cells, B-cell-depleted T cells, or PBMCs. The dataset comprised deeply sampled blood TCRbeta repertoires from subjects exposed to, actively infected with, or recovered from COVID-19. A freely available public database, intended as a resource for researchers studying the immune response to SARS-CoV-2, is where the repertoires were released. Samples were obtained from the ongoing ImmuneRACE study (first 160 participants) and from over 1,000 subjects provided by 6 global collaborators. A de-identified subject ID, COVID-19 status, age in years and sex were almost always included in the sample metadata. Where available, HLA class I and class II types were taken from metadata supplied by the sample provider and were not determined by assay-based typing.

Collaborating institutions collected whole blood in K2EDTA tubes following their own protocols. For TCRbeta analysis, collaborators shipped samples as frozen whole blood, isolated PBMCs, or DNA extracted from either of those sample types. This clone appeared a few times. No cognate antigen has been identified for it. Within one base of it there is no much larger clone, and no base qualities were kept. In the germline V gene, CDR1 corresponds to SGHTA and CDR2 to FQGTGA. The junction shows trimming of 3 bases on V and 6 bases on J, and the gene matches do not reach 3 bases of it. The CDR3 goes from the cysteine to the phenylalanine over 14 residues. CDR3 DNA only is kept here, 42 bases in frame from base 1. General findings and caveats noted by the study authors: Clinical and demographic metadata were provided uncurated, with the amount varying by source and participant.

TCRbeta CDR3 regions were amplified from genomic DNA by means of the immunoSEQ Assay, a bias-controlled multiplex PCR. In the source study's methods: Within the assay, amplification of reference gene primers was used to estimate how many nucleated cells each sample contained. Sequence reads were collapsed and filtered to measure the absolute abundance of every unique TCRbeta CDR3 rearrangement. Productive Simpson clonality was computed per sample as the square root of Simpson's diversity index over productive rearrangements. Imported from immuneACCESS, the table was reduced by TCRdb to in-frame sequences with V and J called. These copies leave out some clones; in studies compared against another copy, an unresolved V gene accounts for under half, and the cause of the remainder is not known. The DNA was the basis for D and trimming; V, J and clone size are from that table. The sample has 25,000 to 30,000 clones on record, about two thirds of them singletons. Around 17% of the sample is in the top ten clones.

Recombination linked TRBV7-3 to TRBJ2-2, with 8 bases matching TRBD2. Sequenced sample: peripheral blood. The receptor's source is a human donor in a cohort sampled during active COVID-19. The DNA sequence reads TGTGCCAGCAGCTTGACCGGGAGGGCCGGGGAGCTGTTTTTT. Translated, it reads CASSLTGRAGELFF.